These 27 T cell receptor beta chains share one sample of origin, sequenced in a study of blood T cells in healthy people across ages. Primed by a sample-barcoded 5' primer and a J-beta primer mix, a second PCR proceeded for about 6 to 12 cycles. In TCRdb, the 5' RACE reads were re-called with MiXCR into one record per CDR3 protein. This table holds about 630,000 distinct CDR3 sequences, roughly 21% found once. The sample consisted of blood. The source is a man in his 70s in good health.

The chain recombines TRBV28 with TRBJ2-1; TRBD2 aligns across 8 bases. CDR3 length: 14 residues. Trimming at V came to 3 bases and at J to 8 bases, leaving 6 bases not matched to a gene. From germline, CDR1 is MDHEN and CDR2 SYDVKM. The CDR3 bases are TGTGCCAGCAGTTTGCGGGGGGACACGGATGAGCAGTTCTTC. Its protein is CASSLRGDTDEQFF.

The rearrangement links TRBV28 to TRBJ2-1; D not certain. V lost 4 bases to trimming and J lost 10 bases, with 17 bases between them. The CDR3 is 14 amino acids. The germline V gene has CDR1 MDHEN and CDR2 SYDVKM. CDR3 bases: TGTGCCAGCAGTTCCGTACTCCAGAACCAGGAGCAGTTCTTC. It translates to CASSSVLQNQEQFF.

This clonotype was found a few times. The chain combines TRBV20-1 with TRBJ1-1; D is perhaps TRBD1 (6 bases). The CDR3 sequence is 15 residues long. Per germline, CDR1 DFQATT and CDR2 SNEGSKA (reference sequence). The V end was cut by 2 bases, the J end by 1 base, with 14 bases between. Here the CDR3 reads CSARPRQGSNTEAFF. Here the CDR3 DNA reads TGCAGTGCTAGACCCCGGCAGGGGTCGAACACTGAAGCTTTCTTT.

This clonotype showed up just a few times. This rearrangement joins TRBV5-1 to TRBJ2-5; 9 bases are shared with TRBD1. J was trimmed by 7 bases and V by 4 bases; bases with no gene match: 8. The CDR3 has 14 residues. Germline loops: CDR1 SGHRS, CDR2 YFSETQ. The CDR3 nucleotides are TGCGCCAGCAGCCCAGACAGGGGGAGTGGGACCCAGTACTTC. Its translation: CASSPDRGSGTQYF.

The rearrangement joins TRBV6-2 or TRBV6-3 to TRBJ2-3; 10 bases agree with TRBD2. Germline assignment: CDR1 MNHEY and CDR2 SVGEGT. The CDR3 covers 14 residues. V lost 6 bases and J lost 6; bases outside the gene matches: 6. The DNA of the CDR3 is TGTGCCAGCAGAACTAGCGGGAAAGCGGATACGCAGTATTTT. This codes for CASRTSGKADTQYF.

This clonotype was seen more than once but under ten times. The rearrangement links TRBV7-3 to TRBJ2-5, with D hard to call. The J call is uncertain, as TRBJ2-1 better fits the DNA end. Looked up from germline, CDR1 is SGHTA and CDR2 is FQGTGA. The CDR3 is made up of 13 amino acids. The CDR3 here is CASSSRLAGEQFF. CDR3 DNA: TGTGCCAGCAGCTCCCGACTGGCTGGGGAGCAGTTCTTC.

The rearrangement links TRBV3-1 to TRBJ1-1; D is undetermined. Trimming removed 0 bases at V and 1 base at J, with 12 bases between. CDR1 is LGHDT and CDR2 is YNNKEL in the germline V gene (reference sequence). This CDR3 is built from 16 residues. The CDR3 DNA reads TGTGCCAGCAGCCAAGATGGACCACCTAGGAACACTGAAGCTTTCTTT. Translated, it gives CASSQDGPPRNTEAFF.

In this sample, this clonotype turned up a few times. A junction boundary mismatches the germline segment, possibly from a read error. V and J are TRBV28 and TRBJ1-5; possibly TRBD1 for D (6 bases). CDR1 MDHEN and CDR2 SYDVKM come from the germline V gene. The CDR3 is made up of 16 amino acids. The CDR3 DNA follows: TGTGCCAGCAGTGTCCAGGGGCCACGGGGCAACCAGCCCCAGCATTTT. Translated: CASSVQGPRGNQPQHF. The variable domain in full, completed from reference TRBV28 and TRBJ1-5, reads DVKVTQSSRYLVKRTGEKVFLECVQDMDHENMFWYRQDPGLGLRLIYFSYDVKMKEKGDIPEGYSVSREKKERFSLILESASTNQTSMYLCASSVQGPRGNQPQHFGDGTRLSIL.

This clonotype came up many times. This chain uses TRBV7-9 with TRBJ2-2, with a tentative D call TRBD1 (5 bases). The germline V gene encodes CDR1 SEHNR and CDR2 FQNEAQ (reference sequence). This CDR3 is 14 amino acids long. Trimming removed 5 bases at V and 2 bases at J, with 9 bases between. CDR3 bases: TGTGCCAGCAGCCCGACAGAAAACACCGGGGAGCTGTTTTTT. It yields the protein CASSPTENTGELFF.

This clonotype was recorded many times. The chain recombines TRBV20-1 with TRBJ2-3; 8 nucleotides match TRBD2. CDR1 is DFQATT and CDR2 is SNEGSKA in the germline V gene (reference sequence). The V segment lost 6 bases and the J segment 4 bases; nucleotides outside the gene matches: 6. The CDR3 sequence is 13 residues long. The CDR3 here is CSAETSASDTQYF. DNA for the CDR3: TGCAGTGCCGAGACTAGCGCCTCAGATACGCAGTATTTT.

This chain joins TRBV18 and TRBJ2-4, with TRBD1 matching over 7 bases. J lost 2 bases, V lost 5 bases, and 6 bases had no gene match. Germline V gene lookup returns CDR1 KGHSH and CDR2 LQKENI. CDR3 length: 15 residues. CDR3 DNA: TGTGCCAGCTCAGAAAGACAGGGTTCCAAAAACATTCAGTACTTC. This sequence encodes CASSERQGSKNIQYF.

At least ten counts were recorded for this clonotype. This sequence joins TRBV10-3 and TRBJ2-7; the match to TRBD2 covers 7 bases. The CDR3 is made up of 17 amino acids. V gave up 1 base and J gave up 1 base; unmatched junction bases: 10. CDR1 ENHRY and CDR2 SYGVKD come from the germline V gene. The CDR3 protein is CAISEWAAREPSYEQYF. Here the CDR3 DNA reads TGTGCCATCAGTGAGTGGGCGGCGCGGGAGCCATCCTACGAGCAGTACTTC.

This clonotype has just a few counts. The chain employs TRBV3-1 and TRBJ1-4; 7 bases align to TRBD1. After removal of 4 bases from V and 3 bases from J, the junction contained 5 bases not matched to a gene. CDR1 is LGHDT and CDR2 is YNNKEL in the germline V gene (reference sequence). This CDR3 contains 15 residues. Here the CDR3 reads CASSRQGGPNEKLFF. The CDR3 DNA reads TGTGCCAGCAGCCGACAGGGAGGTCCTAATGAAAAACTGTTTTTT.

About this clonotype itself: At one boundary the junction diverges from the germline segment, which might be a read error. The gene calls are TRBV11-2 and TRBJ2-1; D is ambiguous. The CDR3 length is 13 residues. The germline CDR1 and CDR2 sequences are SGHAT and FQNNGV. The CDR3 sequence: CASSLEPNNERFF. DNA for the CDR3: TGTGCCAGCAGCTTAGAGCCTAACAATGAGCGGTTCTTC.

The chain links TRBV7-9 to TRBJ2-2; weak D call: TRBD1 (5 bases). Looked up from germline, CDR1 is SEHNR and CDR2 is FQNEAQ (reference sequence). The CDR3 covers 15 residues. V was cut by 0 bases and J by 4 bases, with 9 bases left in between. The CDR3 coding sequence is TGTGCCAGCAGCTTAGCGGGGCCGAGCACCGGGGAGCTGTTTTTT. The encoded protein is CASSLAGPSTGELFF.

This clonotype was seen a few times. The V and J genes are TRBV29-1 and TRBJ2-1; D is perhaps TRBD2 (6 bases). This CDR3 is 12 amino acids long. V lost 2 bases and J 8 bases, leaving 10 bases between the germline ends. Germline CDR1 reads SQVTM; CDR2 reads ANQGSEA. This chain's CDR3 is CSVESGFYEQFF. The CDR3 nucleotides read TGCAGCGTTGAAAGCGGGTTCTATGAGCAGTTCTTC.

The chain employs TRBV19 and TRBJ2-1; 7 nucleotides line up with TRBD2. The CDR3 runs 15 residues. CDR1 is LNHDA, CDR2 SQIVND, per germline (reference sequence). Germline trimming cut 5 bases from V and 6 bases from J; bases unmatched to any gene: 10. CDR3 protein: CASSEGSGVANEQFF. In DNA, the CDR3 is TGTGCCAGTAGTGAGGGGAGCGGGGTAGCCAATGAGCAGTTCTTC.

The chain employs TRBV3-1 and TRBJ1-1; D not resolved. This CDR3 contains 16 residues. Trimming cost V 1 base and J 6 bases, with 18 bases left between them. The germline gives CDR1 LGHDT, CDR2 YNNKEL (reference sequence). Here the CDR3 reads CASSQGYGSTNPEAFF. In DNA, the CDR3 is TGTGCCAGCAGCCAAGGTTACGGCAGTACTAATCCTGAAGCTTTCTTT.

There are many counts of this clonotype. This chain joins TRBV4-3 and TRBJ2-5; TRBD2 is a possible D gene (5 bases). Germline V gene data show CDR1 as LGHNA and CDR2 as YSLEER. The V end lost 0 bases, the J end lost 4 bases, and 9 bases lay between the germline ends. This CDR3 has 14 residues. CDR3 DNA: TGCGCCAGCAGCCAAGAATACGGGGTAGAGACCCAGTACTTC. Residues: CASSQEYGVETQYF.

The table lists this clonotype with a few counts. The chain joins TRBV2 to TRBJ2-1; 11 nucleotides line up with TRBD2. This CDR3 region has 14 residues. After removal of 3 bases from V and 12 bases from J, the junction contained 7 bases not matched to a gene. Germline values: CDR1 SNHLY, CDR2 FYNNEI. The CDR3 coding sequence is TGTGCCAGCAGTGAGACTAGCGGGACCCGGGGGCAGTTCTTC. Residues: CASSETSGTRGQFF.

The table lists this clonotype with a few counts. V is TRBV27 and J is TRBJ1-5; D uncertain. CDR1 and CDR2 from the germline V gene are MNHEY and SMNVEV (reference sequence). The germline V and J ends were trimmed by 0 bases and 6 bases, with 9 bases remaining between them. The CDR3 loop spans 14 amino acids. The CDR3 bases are TGTGCCAGCAGTTTATCGAGCTTTGGTCAGCCCCAGCATTTT. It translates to CASSLSSFGQPQHF.

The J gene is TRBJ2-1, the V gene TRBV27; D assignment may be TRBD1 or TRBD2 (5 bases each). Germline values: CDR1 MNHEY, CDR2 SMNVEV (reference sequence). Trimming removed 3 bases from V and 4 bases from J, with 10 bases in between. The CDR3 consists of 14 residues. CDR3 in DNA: TGTGCCAGCAGTTTCGGGGCCGTGTACAATGAGCAGTTCTTC. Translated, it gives CASSFGAVYNEQFF.

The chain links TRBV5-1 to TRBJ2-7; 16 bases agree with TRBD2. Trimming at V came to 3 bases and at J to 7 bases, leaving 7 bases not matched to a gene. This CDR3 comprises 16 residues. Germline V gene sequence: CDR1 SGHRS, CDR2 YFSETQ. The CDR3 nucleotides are TGCGCCAGCAGCTCCGGGACTAGCGGGGGGGCAGAAGAGCAGTACTTC. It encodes CASSSGTSGGAEEQYF.

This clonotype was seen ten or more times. CDR3 nucleotide sequence: TGTGCCAGCAGTGAAGTTGAGGGCTACGAGCAGTACTTC. Amino acid sequence: CASSEVEGYEQYF. V is TRBV6-1 and J is TRBJ2-7; the D gene is possibly TRBD2 (5 bases). V was pared by 1 base and J by 3 bases, with 7 bases between. This CDR3 contains 13 residues. Germline lookup yields CDR1 MNHNS and CDR2 SASEGT.

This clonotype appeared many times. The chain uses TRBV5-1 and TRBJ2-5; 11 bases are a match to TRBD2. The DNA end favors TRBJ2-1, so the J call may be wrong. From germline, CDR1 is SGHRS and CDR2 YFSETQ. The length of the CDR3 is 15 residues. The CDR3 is CASSSGTSGNNEQFF. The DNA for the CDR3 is TGCGCCAGCAGCTCCGGGACTAGCGGAAACAATGAGCAGTTCTTC.

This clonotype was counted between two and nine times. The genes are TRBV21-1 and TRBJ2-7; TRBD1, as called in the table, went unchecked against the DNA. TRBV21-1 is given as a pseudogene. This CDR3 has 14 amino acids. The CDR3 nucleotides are TGTGCCAGCACCCCGGACATCCAAAGACACGAGCAGTACTTC. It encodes CASTPDIQRHEQYF.

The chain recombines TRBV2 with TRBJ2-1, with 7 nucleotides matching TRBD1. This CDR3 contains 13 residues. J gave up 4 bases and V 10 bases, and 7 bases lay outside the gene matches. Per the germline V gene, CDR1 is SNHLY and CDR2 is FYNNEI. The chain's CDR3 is CATREQGYNEQFF. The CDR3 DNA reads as TGTGCCACCAGGGAACAGGGGTACAATGAGCAGTTCTTC.